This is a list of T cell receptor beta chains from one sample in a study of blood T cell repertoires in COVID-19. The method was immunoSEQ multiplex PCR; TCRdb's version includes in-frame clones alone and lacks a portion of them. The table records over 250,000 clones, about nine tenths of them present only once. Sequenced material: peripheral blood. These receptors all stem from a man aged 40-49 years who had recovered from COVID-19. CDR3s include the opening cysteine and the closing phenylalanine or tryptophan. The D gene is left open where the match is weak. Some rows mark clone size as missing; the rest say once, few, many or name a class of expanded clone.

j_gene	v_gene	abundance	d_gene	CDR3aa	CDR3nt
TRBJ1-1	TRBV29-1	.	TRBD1	CSAKDRGDTEAFF	TGCAGCGCCAAAGACAGGGGAGACACTGAAGCTTTCTTT
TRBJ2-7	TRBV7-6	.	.	CASSSMQGIGDEQYF	TGTGCCAGCAGCTCAATGCAGGGAATAGGTGACGAGCAGTACTTC
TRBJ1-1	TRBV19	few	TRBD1	CASSWDRGPGTEAFF	TGTGCCAGTAGTTGGGACAGGGGGCCTGGCACTGAAGCTTTCTTT
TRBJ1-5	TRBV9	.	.	CASGEDQPQHF	TGTGCCAGCGGAGAGGATCAGCCCCAGCATTTT
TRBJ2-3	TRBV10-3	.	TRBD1	CAITQTGVTDTQYF	TGTGCCATCACCCAGACAGGGGTCACAGATACGCAGTATTTT
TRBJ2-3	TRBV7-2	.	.	CASSLDSGPSASQYF	TGTGCCAGCAGCTTGGATAGCGGACCGAGTGCTTCGCAGTATTTT
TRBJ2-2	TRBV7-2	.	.	CASSAQSTGELFF	TGTGCCAGCAGCGCACAAAGCACCGGGGAGCTGTTTTTT
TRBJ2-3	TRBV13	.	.	CASSLRDAILISTDTQYF	TGTGCCAGCAGCCTGCGGGACGCTATTCTTATTAGCACAGATACGCAGTATTTT
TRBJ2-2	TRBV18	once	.	CASSPRRQGGNTGELFF	TGTGCCAGCTCACCACGCAGGCAGGGAGGGAACACCGGGGAGCTGTTTTTT
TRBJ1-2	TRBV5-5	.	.	CASSLANYGYTF	TGTGCCAGCAGCCTTGCTAACTATGGCTACACCTTC
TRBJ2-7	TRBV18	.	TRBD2	CASSPPGLAGPSYEQYF	TGTGCCAGCTCACCACCGGGACTAGCGGGACCCTCCTACGAGCAGTACTTC
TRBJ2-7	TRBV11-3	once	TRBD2	CASSQGLAGFSEQYF	TGTGCCAGCAGTCAAGGACTAGCGGGATTCAGCGAGCAGTACTTC
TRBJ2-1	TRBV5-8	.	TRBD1	CASRSGQGSSYNEQFF	TGTGCCAGCAGATCGGGACAGGGCAGCTCCTACAATGAGCAGTTCTTC
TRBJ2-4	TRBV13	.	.	CASSLGGQVKNIQYF	TGTGCCAGCAGCTTAGGGGGGCAGGTCAAAAACATTCAGTACTTC
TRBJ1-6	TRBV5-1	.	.	CASSPLGGWGTDSPLHF	TGCGCCAGCAGCCCCCTCGGGGGGTGGGGGACTGATTCACCCCTCCACTTT
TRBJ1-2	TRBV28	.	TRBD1	CASSYYRGANYGYTF	TGTGCCAGCAGTTATTACAGGGGGGCTAACTATGGCTACACCTTC
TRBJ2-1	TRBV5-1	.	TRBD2	CASSSAGGYEQFF	TGCGCCAGCAGCTCGGCGGGGGGTTATGAGCAGTTCTTC
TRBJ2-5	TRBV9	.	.	CASSVEAGRYETQYF	TGTGCCAGCAGCGTAGAGGCGGGCAGGTACGAGACCCAGTACTTC
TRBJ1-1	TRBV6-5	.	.	CATQVQGRTEAFF	TGTGCCACCCAGGTTCAGGGAAGGACTGAAGCTTTCTTT
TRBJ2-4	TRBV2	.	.	CASSEMGRKNIQYF	TGTGCCAGCAGTGAAATGGGCCGCAAAAACATTCAGTACTTC
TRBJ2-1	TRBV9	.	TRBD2	CASSGGSSGGNEQFF	TGTGCCAGCAGCGGGGGTTCTAGCGGGGGCAATGAGCAGTTCTTC
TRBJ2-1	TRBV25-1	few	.	CASTPPGILYNEQFF	TGTGCCAGCACCCCCCCGGGGATTCTGTACAATGAGCAGTTCTTC
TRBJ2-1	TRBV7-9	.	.	CASSLVRRSDEQFF	TGTGCCAGCAGCTTAGTTCGTCGTAGCGATGAGCAGTTCTTC
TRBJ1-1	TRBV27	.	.	CASSLQVNTEAFF	TGTGCCAGCAGTCTCCAGGTAAACACTGAAGCTTTCTTT
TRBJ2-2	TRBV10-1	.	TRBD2	CARAGDARTGELFF	TGCGCCAGGGCGGGGGATGCGCGCACCGGGGAGCTGTTTTTT
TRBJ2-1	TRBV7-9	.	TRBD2	CASSNSGGHNEQFF	TGTGCCAGCAGCAATAGCGGGGGTCACAATGAGCAGTTCTTC
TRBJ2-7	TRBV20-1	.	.	CSARLVYEQYF	TGCAGTGCTAGGCTAGTCTACGAGCAGTACTTC
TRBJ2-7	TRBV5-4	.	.	CASSLGLPSSYEQYF	TGTGCCAGCAGCTTGGGCCTACCTAGCTCCTACGAGCAGTACTTC
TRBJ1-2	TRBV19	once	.	CASSMRSGSFDYGYTF	TGTGCCAGTAGTATGAGATCGGGGTCGTTCGACTATGGCTACACCTTC
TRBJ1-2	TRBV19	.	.	CASSGLGHYGYTF	TGTGCCAGTAGTGGACTGGGCCACTATGGCTACACCTTC